This paragraph covers one T cell receptor (beta chain) sequence. The J segment lost 1 base and the V segment lost 0 bases, leaving 6 bases of the junction unmatched. This CDR3 comprises 16 residues. Germline CDR1 reads SGDLS; CDR2 reads YYNGEE. The data belong to a study of T cells in narcolepsy. Produced via immunoSEQ multiplex PCR; TCRdb's table is partial and in-frame only. Of approximately 28,000 clones in the sample, roughly four fifths were seen once. The receptor comes from a human donor in good health. The specimen was memory (CD45RA-) CD4+ T cells from blood. The V gene is TRBV9, the J gene TRBJ2-7; 8 nucleotides match TRBD2. The CDR3 spells CASSVAAGGPSYEQYF. The CDR3 region has the DNA TGTGCCAGCAGCGTAGCTGCGGGAGGCCCATCCTACGAGCAGTACTTC. Filled out from reference TRBV9 and TRBJ2-7, the complete variable domain reads DSGVTQTPKHLITATGQRVTLRCSPRSGDLSVYWYQQSLDQGLQFLIQYYNGEERAKGNILERFSAQQFPDLHSELNLSSLELGDSALYFCASSVAAGGPSYEQYFGPGTRLTVT.